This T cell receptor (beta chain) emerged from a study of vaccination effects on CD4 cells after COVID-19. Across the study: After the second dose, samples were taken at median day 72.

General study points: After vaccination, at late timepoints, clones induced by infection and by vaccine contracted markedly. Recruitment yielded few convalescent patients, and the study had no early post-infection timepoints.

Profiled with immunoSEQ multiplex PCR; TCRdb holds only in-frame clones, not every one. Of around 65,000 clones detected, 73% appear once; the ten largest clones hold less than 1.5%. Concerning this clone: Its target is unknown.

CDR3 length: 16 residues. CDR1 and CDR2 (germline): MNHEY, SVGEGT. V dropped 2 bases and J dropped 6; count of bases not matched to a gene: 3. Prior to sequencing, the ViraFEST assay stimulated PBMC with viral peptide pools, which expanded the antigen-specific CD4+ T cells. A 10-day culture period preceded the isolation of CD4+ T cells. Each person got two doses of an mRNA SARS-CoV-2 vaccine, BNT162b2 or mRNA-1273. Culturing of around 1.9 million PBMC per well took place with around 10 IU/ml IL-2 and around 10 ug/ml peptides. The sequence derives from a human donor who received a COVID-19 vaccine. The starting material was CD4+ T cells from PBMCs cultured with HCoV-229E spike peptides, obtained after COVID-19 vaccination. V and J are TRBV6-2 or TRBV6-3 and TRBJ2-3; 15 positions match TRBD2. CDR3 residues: CASSYGTSGGSDTQYF. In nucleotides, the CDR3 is TGTGCCAGCAGTTACGGGACTAGCGGGGGGTCCGATACGCAGTATTTT.